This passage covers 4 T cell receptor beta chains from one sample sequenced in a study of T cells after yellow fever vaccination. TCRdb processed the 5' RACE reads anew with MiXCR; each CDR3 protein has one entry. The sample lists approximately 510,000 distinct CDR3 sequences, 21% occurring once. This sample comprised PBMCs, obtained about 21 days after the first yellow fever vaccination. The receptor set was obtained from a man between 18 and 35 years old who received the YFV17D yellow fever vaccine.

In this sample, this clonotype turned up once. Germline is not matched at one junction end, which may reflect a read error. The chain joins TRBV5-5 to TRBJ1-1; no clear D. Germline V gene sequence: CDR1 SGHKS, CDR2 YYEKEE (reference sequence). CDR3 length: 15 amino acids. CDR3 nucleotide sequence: TGTGCCATCAGCCCTGGGCCTCTCGGTGGCACTGAAGCTTTCTTT. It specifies CAISPGPLGGTEAFF.

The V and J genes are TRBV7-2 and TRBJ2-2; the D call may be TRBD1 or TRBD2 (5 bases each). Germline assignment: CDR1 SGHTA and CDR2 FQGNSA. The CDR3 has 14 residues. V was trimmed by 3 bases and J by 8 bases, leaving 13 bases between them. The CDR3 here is CASSLGPFPGELFF. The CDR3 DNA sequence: TGTGCCAGCAGCTTGGGACCATTTCCGGGGGAGCTGTTTTTT.

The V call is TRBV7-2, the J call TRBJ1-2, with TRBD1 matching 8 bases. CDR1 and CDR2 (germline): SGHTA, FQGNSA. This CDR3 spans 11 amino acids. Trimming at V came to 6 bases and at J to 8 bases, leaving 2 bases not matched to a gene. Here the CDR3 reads CASSGTGGYTF. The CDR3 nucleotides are TGTGCCAGCAGTGGGACAGGAGGCTACACCTTC.

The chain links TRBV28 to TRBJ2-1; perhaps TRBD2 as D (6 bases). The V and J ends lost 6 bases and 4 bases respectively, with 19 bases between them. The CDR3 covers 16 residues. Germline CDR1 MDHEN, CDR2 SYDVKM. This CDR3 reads CASSPPGVVSYNEQFF. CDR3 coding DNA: TGTGCCAGCAGCCCTCCGGGGGTCGTTTCATACAATGAGCAGTTCTTC.